The 18 T cell receptor beta chains below all came from one sample that was sequenced in a study of blood T cell repertoires in COVID-19. Clones were sequenced by immunoSEQ multiplex PCR, and TCRdb holds only the in-frame ones, with some missing. The table includes hundreds of thousands of clones, roughly 87% detected once. The sequenced sample consisted of PBMCs or T cells enriched from blood (not recorded which). The source of these receptors is a woman aged 35 to 49 who had recovered from COVID-19.

The chain recombines TRBV7-8 with TRBJ1-3; the D gene is possibly TRBD1 (6 bases). This CDR3 contains 14 residues. CDR1 is SGHVS, CDR2 FQNEAQ, per germline. Trimming took off 8 bases at V and 4 bases at J, with 15 bases between the two ends. The CDR3: CASLLGGPGNTIYF. CDR3 DNA sequence: TGTGCCAGCCTCTTGGGGGGGCCCGGAAACACCATATATTTT.

V gene TRBV7-8 combines with J gene TRBJ1-1; a weak D match, TRBD1 (5 bases). This CDR3 spans 12 amino acids. V lost 5 bases to trimming and J lost 10 bases, with 14 bases between them. Germline CDR1 and CDR2: SGHVS and FQNEAQ. CDR3: CASSPLTGGAFF. The DNA for the CDR3 is TGTGCCAGCAGCCCATTGACGGGGGGAGCTTTCTTT.

The chain links TRBV24-1 to TRBJ2-1; 10 bases map to TRBD2. Germline CDR1 KGHDR, CDR2 SFDVKD. J gave up 0 bases and V 4 bases, and 5 bases lay outside the gene matches. The CDR3 is 17 residues long. This CDR3 reads CATSDGLAARSYNEQFF. The CDR3 DNA follows: TGTGCCACCAGTGACGGACTAGCGGCCCGCTCCTACAATGAGCAGTTCTTC.

CDR3 coding DNA: TGTGCCAGCAGCCCGGGGGGGGACTCTGGAAACACCATATATTTT. Residues: CASSPGGDSGNTIYF. The rearrangement joins TRBV28 to TRBJ1-3; possibly TRBD1 for D (5 bases). The ends were cut back, 6 bases at V and 0 bases at J, with 12 bases in the middle. Germline values: CDR1 MDHEN, CDR2 SYDVKM. The CDR3 runs to 15 residues.

This clone showed up just once. The J gene is TRBJ2-4, the V gene TRBV4-1, with 8 bases matching TRBD2. Losses at the gene ends were 3 bases for V and 6 bases for J; bases not matched to a gene: 7. CDR1 and CDR2 from the germline V gene are MGHRA and YSYEKL. This CDR3 has 15 amino acids. DNA of the CDR3: TGCGCCAGCAGCCAGGTGCGGGGGGCGGGAAACATTCAGTACTTC. It encodes CASSQVRGAGNIQYF.

This chain connects TRBV28 to TRBJ1-5; D is perhaps TRBD1 (6 bases). Trimming stripped 7 bases from V and 4 bases from J, with 14 bases between. Germline lookup yields CDR1 MDHEN and CDR2 SYDVKM. The CDR3 contains 14 residues. The CDR3 sequence: CASKSGQQNQPQHF. CDR3 coding DNA: TGTGCCAGCAAGTCAGGACAGCAAAATCAGCCCCAGCATTTT.

Remarks on this clone: Other DNA variants within this sample encode the same CDR3. DNA for the CDR3: TGTGCCAGCTCACCTTCTAGCGGGAGTACAGATACGCAGTATTTT. Translated, it gives CASSPSSGSTDTQYF. The rearrangement joins TRBV18 to TRBJ2-3; 10 positions agree with TRBD2. The CDR3 spans 15 residues. Germline CDR1 KGHSH, CDR2 LQKENI. V lost 3 bases, J lost 3 bases, and 3 bases stayed unmatched.

This clone was seen a single time. The rearrangement uses TRBV11-3 and TRBJ2-7, with D uncertain. Looked up from germline, CDR1 is SGHNT and CDR2 is YENEEA. V was shortened by 1 base and J by 4 bases, with 8 bases between the two germline ends. The CDR3 runs 13 residues. The CDR3 loop reads CASSLGFGYEQYF. In DNA form, the CDR3 reads TGTGCCAGCAGCTTAGGCTTCGGTTACGAGCAGTACTTC.

CDR3 sequence reads: CATSDSRQPNSPLHF. CDR3 DNA sequence: TGTGCCACCAGTGATTCGCGACAGCCGAATTCACCCCTCCACTTT. V usage is TRBV24-1 and J usage is TRBJ1-6; the D gene is possibly TRBD1 (5 bases). CDR3 size: 15 residues. V was cut by 2 bases and J by 7 bases, with 11 bases left in between. CDR1 and CDR2 (germline): KGHDR, SFDVKD.

The rearrangement joins TRBV28 to TRBJ2-2; TRBD2 aligns across 11 bases. Germline V lookup: CDR1 MDHEN, CDR2 SYDVKM. Unmatched junction bases numbered 8, after V lost 4 bases and J lost 4 bases. The CDR3 runs 17 residues. The CDR3, as DNA: TGTGCCAGCAGTTGGTTAGCGGGAGGGCCCCTCACCGGGGAGCTGTTTTTT. Translation gives CASSWLAGGPLTGELFF.

This chain links TRBV28 with TRBJ1-4; unclear D gene. The germline CDR1 and CDR2 sequences are MDHEN and SYDVKM. This CDR3 is built from 15 residues. Between the trimmed V and J ends, which lost 3 bases and 2 bases, there was a span of 10 bases. CDR3 amino acids: CASSFPTRTNEKLFF. The CDR3 DNA is TGTGCCAGCAGTTTTCCCACACGCACTAATGAAAAACTGTTTTTT.

V is TRBV2 and J is TRBJ2-2; possibly TRBD2 for D (6 bases). The CDR3 contains 16 residues. CDR1 SNHLY and CDR2 FYNNEI come from the germline V gene. V was cut by 7 bases and J by 4 bases, with 19 bases left in between. The CDR3 nucleotides read TGTGCCAGCACCGAGGTCGGAGGGGCGATCACCGGGGAGCTGTTTTTT. Translation: CASTEVGGAITGELFF.

The gene calls are TRBV13 and TRBJ2-3; no definite D call. V lost 2 bases, J lost 5 bases, and 8 bases lay in between. CDR3 length equals 13 residues. Germline V gives CDR1 PRHDT, CDR2 FYEKMQ (reference sequence). The DNA of the CDR3 is TGTGCCAGCAGCTTACCTATTGGAGATACGCAGTATTTT. It codes for CASSLPIGDTQYF. The full variable domain, its missing parts supplied by reference TRBV13 and TRBJ2-3, is AAGVIQSPRHLIKEKRETATLKCYPIPRHDTVYWYQQGPGQDPQFLISFYEKMQSDKGSIPDRFSAQQFSDYHSELNMSSLELGDSALYFCASSLPIGDTQYFGPGTRLTVL.

The gene calls are TRBV7-2 and TRBJ2-3, with 7 bases that match TRBD1. With V trimmed by 1 base and J by 4 bases, 5 bases remained unmatched. There are 15 residues in the CDR3. Germline loops: CDR1 SGHTA, CDR2 FQGNSA. Written as DNA, the CDR3 is TGTGCCAGCAGCTTAGGAAGACAGGGACCAGATACGCAGTATTTT. Its protein is CASSLGRQGPDTQYF. The full variable domain, with the rest looked up from reference TRBV7-2 and TRBJ2-3, is GAGVSQSPSNKVTEKGKDVELRCDPISGHTALYWYRQSLGQGLEFLIYFQGNSAPDKSGLPSDRFSAERTGGSVSTLTIQRTQQEDSAVYLCASSLGRQGPDTQYFGPGTRLTVL.

This chain joins TRBV7-2 and TRBJ2-7, with D possibly TRBD2 on 6 matching bases. V lost 3 bases to trimming and J lost 0 bases, with 9 bases between them. This CDR3 region has 14 residues. The germline V gene encodes CDR1 SGHTA and CDR2 FQGNSA. CDR3 in DNA: TGTGCCAGCAGCTTCGGGGGAAGCTCCTACGAGCAGTACTTC. Its translation: CASSFGGSSYEQYF.

The genes are TRBV27 and TRBJ1-1, with a possible D match to TRBD1 (5 bases). The CDR3 is made up of 13 amino acids. V dropped 1 base and J dropped 2 bases, with 5 bases sitting between them. Germline CDR1 is MNHEY and CDR2 is SMNVEV (reference sequence). The CDR3 loop reads CASSLWGNTEAFF. The CDR3 nucleotides are TGTGCCAGCAGTTTATGGGGCAACACTGAAGCTTTCTTT.

Remarks on this clone: This CDR3 is also generated by other DNA sequences in the sample. The chain recombines TRBV18 with TRBJ1-3, with TRBD1 matching 10 bases. This CDR3 is 13 amino acids long. The J segment lost 7 bases and the V segment lost 6 bases, leaving 3 bases of the junction unmatched. Germline loops: CDR1 KGHSH, CDR2 LQKENI. The CDR3 region is CASSPGQGNTIYF. CDR3 DNA sequence: TGTGCCAGCTCGCCGGGACAGGGGAACACCATATATTTT.

The chain couples TRBV19 to TRBJ2-2, with D perhaps matching TRBD1 (6 bases). With 6 bases removed from V and 1 base from J, the gap between germline ends came to 12 bases. Per the germline V gene, CDR1 is LNHDA and CDR2 is SQIVND (reference sequence). CDR3 length: 15 residues. The CDR3 loop is CASRPGDRNTGELFF. Written as DNA, the CDR3 is TGTGCCAGTAGGCCAGGGGATCGGAACACCGGGGAGCTGTTTTTT.